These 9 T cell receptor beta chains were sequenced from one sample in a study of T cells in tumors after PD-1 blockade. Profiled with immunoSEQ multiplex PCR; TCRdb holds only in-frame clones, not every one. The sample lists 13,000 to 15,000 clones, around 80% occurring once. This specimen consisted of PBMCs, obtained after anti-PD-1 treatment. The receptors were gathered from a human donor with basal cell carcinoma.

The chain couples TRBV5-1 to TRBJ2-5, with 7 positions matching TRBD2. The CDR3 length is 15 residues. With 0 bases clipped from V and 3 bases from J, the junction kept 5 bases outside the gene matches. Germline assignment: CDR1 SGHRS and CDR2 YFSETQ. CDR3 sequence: CASSLGSGLEETQYF. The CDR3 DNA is TGCGCCAGCAGCTTGGGATCCGGACTAGAAGAGACCCAGTACTTC.

The CDR3 bases are TGTGCCAGCAGTGTGGGACAGGGGAGTACCGGTGGCTACACCTTC. As protein: CASSVGQGSTGGYTF. The V call is TRBV2, the J call TRBJ1-2, with 10 bases identical to TRBD1. The J segment lost 7 bases and the V segment lost 4 bases, leaving 9 bases of the junction unmatched. Germline loops: CDR1 SNHLY, CDR2 FYNNEI. This CDR3 has 15 residues.

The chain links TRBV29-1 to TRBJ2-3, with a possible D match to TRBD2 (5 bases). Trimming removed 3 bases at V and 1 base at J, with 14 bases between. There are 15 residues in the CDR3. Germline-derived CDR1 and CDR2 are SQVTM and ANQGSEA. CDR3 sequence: CSVEGSGGGTDTQYF. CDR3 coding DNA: TGCAGCGTTGAGGGGTCAGGAGGTGGCACAGATACGCAGTATTTT.

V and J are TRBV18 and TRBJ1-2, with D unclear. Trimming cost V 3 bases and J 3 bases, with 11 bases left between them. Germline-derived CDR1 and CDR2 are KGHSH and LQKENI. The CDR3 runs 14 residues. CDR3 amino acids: CASSPGREDYGYTF. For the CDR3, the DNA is TGTGCCAGCTCACCCGGACGGGAGGACTATGGCTACACCTTC.

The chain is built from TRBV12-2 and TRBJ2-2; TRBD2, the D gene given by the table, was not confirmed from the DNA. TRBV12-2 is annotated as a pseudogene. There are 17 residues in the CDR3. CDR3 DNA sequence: TGTGCAAGTCGCTCTCAAACTAGATGTGGTTTTACCGGGGAGCTGTTTTTT. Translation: CASRSQTRCGFTGELFF.

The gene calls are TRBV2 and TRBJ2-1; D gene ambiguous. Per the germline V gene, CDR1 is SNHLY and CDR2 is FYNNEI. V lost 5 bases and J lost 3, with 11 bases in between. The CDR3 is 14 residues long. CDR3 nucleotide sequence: TGTGCCAGCAGTCTGGGCCCCAACTACAATGAGCAGTTCTTC. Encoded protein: CASSLGPNYNEQFF.

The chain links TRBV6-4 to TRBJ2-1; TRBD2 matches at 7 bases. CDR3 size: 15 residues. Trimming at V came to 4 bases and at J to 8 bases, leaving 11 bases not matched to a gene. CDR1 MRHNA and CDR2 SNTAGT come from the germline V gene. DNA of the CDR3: TGTGCCAGCAGTGTACGGGGACTACCCCTTGATGAGCAGTTCTTC. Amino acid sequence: CASSVRGLPLDEQFF.

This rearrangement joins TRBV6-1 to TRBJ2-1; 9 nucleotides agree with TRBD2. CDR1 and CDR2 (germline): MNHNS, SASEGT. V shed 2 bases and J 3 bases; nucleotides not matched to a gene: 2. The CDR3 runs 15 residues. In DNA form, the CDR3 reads TGTGCCAGCAGTGAAAGTAGCGGGAGCTACAATGAGCAGTTCTTC. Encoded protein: CASSESSGSYNEQFF.

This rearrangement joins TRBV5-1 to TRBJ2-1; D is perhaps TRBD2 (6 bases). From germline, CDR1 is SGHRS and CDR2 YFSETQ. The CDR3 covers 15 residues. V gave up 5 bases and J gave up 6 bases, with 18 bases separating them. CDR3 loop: CASSLRERVINEQFF. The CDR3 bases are TGCGCCAGCAGTTTGAGGGAGCGGGTAATCAATGAGCAGTTCTTC.